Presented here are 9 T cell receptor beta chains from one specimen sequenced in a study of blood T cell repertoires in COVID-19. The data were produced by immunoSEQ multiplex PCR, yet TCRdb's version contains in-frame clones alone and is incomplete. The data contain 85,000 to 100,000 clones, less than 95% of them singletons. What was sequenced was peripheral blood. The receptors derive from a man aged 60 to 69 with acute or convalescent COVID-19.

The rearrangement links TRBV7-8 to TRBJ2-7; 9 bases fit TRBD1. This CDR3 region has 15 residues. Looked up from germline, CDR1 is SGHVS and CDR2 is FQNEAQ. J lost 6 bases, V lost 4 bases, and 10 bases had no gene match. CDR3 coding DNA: TGTGCCAGCAGCTCTGGACAGGGGATCAGGGGCGAGCAGTACTTC. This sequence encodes CASSSGQGIRGEQYF.

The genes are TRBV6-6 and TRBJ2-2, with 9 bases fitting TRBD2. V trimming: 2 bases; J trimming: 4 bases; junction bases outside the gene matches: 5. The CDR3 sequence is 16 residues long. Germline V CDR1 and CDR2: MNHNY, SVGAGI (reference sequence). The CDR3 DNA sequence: TGTGCCAGCAGTTACGCTGCGGGGGGGCCCACCGGGGAGCTGTTTTTT. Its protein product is CASSYAAGGPTGELFF.

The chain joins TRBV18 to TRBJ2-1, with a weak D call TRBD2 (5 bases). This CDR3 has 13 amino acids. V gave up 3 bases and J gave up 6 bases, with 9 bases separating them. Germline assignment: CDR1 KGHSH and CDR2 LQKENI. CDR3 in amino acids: CASSPPAGNEQFF. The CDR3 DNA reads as TGTGCCAGCTCACCGCCCGCGGGCAATGAGCAGTTCTTC.

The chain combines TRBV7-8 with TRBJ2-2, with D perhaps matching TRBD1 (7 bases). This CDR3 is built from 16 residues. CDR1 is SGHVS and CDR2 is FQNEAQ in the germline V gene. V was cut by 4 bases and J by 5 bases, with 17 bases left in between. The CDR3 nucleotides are TGTGCCAGCAGCTCGGAGGGGGCGGATTGGACCGGGGAGCTGTTTTTT. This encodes CASSSEGADWTGELFF. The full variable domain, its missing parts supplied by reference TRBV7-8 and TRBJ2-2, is GAGVSQSPRYKVAKRGQDVALRCDPISGHVSLFWYQQALGQGPEFLTYFQNEAQLDKSGLPSDRFFAERPEGSVSTLKIQRTQQEDSAVYLCASSSEGADWTGELFFGEGSRLTVL.

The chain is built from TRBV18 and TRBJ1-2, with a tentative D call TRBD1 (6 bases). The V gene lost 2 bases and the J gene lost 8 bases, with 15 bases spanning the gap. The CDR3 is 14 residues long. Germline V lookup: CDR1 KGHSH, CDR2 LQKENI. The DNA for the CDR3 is TGTGCCAGCTCACCAGACAGGAAGGGGAAAGGCTACACCTTC. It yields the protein CASSPDRKGKGYTF.

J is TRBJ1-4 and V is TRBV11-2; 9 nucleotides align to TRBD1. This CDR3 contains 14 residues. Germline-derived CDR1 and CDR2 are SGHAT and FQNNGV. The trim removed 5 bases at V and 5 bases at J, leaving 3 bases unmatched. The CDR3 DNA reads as TGTGCCAGCAGCCGAGGACAGGGGAATGAAAAACTGTTTTTT. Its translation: CASSRGQGNEKLFF.

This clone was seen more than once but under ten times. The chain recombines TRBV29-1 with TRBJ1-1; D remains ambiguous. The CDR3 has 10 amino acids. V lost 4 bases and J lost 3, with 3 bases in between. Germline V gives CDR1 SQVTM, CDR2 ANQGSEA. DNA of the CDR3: TGCAGCGTTGTCGACACTGAAGCTTTCTTT. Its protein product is CSVVDTEAFF.

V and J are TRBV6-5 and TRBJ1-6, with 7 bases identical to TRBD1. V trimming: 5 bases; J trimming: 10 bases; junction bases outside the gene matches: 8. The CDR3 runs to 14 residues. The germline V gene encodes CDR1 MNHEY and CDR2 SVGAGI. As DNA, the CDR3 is TGTGCCAGCAGTCGGACAGGCCCGGGGTCACCCCTCCACTTT. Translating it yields CASSRTGPGSPLHF.

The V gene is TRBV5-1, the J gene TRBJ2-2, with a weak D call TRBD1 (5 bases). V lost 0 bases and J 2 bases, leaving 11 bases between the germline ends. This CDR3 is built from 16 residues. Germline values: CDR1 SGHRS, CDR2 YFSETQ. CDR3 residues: CASSLGFGANTGELFF. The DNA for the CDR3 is TGCGCCAGCAGCTTGGGGTTTGGGGCCAACACCGGGGAGCTGTTTTTT.